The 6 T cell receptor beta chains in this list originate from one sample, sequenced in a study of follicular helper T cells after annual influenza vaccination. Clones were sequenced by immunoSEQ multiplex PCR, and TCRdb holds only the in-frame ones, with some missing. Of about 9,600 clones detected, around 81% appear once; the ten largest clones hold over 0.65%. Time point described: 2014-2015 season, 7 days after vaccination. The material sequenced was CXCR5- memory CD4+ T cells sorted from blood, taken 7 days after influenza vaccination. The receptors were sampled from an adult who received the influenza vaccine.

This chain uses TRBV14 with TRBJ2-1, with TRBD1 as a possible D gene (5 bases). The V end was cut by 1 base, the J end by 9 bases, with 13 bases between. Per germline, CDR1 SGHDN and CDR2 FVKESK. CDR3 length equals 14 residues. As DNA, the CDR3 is TGTGCCAGCAGCCAAGGACAGTTTATAGCTGAGCAGTTCTTC. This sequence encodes CASSQGQFIAEQFF.

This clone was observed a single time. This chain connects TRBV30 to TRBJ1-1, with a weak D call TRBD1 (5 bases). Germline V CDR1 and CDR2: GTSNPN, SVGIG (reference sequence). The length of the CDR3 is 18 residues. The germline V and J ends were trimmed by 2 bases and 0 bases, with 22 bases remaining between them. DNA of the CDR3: TGTGCCTGGAGTATGAAAAGGGCAGGGCGAAACATGAACACTGAAGCTTTCTTT. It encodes CAWSMKRAGRNMNTEAFF. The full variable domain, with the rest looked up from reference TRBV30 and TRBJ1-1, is SQTIHQWPATLVQPVGSPLSLECTVEGTSNPNLYWYRQAAGRGLQLLFYSVGIGQISSEVPQNLSASRPQDRQFILSSKKLLLSDSGFYLCAWSMKRAGRNMNTEAFFGQGTRLTVV.

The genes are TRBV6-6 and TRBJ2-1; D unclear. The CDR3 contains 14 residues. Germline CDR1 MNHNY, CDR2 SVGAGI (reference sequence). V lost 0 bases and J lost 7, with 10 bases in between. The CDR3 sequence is CASSYSRTANEQFF. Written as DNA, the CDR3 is TGTGCCAGCAGTTACTCGCGAACGGCAAATGAGCAGTTCTTC.

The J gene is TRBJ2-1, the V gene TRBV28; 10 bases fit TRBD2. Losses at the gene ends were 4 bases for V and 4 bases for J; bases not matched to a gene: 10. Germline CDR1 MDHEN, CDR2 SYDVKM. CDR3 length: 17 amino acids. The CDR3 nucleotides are TGTGCCAGCAGTTCCCGCCTAGCGGGGGCCTCATACAATGAGCAGTTCTTC. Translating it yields CASSSRLAGASYNEQFF.

The CDR3, as DNA: TGTGCCAGTAGCCAAGCGCTAGGAGCTTTCTTT. Translating it yields CASSQALGAFF. The chain joins TRBV19 to TRBJ1-1; D unclear. Trimming cost V 6 bases and J 10 bases, with 12 bases left between them. Germline assignment: CDR1 LNHDA and CDR2 SQIVND (reference sequence). The CDR3 covers 11 residues.

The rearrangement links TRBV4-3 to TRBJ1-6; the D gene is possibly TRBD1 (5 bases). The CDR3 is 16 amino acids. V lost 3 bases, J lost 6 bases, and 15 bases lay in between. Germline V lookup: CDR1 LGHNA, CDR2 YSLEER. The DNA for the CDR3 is TGCGCCAGCAGCCAGGTGGTGGGGGGGAGTAATTCACCCCTCCACTTT. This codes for CASSQVVGGSNSPLHF.